These T cell receptor beta chains were read from a single sample in a study of graft-versus-host responses after intestinal transplantation. Only in-frame clones appear in the TCRdb table, and some are missing; sequencing was by immunoSEQ multiplex PCR. The table lists 40,000 to 55,000 clones, around 95% of them singletons, with 0.2% to 0.25% in the top ten. These receptors' antigens are unknown. Sequencing was performed on unstimulated CD8+ T cells sorted from spleen or lymph node cells, taken before transplant. The receptor source for this set is a human donor who was the organ donor for an intestinal transplant. CDR3s include the opening cysteine and the closing phenylalanine or tryptophan. A D gene is named only where the DNA matches it firmly. Not every row has a clone size; where given, it reads once, few, many or a size class.

NA	TRBJ2-7	TRBV6-1	NA	CASSDPRGISYEQYF	TGTGCCAGCAGTGACCCCAGGGGTATCTCCTACGAGCAGTACTTC
NA	TRBJ2-1	TRBV4-1	TRBD1	CASGLGTGNEQFF	TGCGCCAGCGGCCTCGGGACAGGGAATGAGCAGTTCTTC
few	TRBJ1-2	TRBV2	NA	CASSYPDRNYGYTF	TGTGCCAGCAGCTATCCGGACAGAAACTATGGCTACACCTTC
once	TRBJ2-7	TRBV28	TRBD1	CASTPEYGTGGYEQYF	TGTGCCAGCACCCCCGAGTACGGGACAGGGGGTTACGAGCAGTACTTC
NA	TRBJ2-7	TRBV4-2	NA	CASSQDSMAYEQYF	TGTGCCAGCAGCCAAGATTCAATGGCCTACGAGCAGTACTTC
NA	TRBJ2-6	TRBV13	NA	CASSLGGSGANVLTF	TGTGCCAGTTCATTAGGGGGCTCTGGGGCCAACGTCCTGACTTTC
NA	TRBJ2-4	TRBV7-7	NA	CASSIQYF	TGTGCCAGCAGCATTCAGTACTTC
NA	TRBJ2-1	TRBV7-9	NA	CASSPDDNEQFF	TGTGCCAGCAGCCCGGATGACAATGAGCAGTTCTTC
NA	TRBJ2-5	TRBV28	TRBD1	CASSQGTGLSETQYF	TGTGCCAGCAGTCAAGGGACAGGGCTGTCGGAGACCCAGTACTTC
NA	TRBJ1-1	TRBV7-8	TRBD1	CASSTTDRGRAEAFF	TGTGCCAGCAGCACGACGGACAGGGGGCGGGCTGAAGCTTTCTTT
once	TRBJ2-1	TRBV11-2	NA	CASSPDNSYNEQFF	TGTGCCAGCAGCCCCGACAACTCCTACAATGAGCAGTTCTTC
NA	TRBJ2-1	TRBV6-5	NA	CASSYSNLGNEQFF	TGTGCCAGCAGTTACTCAAATCTAGGCAATGAGCAGTTCTTC
NA	TRBJ2-7	TRBV6-5	NA	CASSYSNGAVSEQYF	TGTGCCAGCAGTTACTCGAACGGGGCCGTCTCGGAGCAGTACTTC
few	TRBJ1-1	TRBV27	NA	CASTTGGNTEAFF	TGTGCCAGCACCACCGGTGGGAACACTGAAGCTTTCTTT
NA	TRBJ2-7	TRBV7-2	TRBD2	CASSFGTIGTSFNYEQYF	TGTGCCAGCAGCTTCGGGACTATCGGGACTAGCTTTAATTACGAGCAGTACTTC
once	TRBJ2-5	TRBV7-9	NA	CASSSAGDPQETQYF	TGTGCCAGCAGCTCGGCAGGGGACCCACAAGAGACCCAGTACTTC
NA	TRBJ2-7	TRBV2	NA	CASSTDHYEQYF	TGTGCCAGCAGTACAGACCACTACGAGCAGTACTTC
once	TRBJ1-2	TRBV6-1	NA	CASSDSPIRSVDYGYTF	TGTGCCAGCAGTGACAGTCCAATTCGGAGCGTCGACTATGGCTACACCTTC
once	TRBJ1-2	TRBV19	NA	CASSIYADRSYGYTF	TGTGCCAGTAGTATTTATGCGGACCGGTCGTATGGCTACACCTTC
once	TRBJ2-1	TRBV7-9	TRBD2	CASSLLGTSGDYNEQFF	TGTGCCAGCAGCCTCCTGGGCACTAGCGGGGATTACAATGAGCAGTTCTTC
NA	TRBJ1-1	TRBV27	NA	CASIPMEGTEAFF	TGTGCCAGCATCCCCATGGAGGGGACTGAAGCTTTCTTT
NA	TRBJ2-7	TRBV9	NA	CASSVGQGMSEQYF	TGTGCCAGCAGCGTAGGTCAGGGAATGAGCGAGCAGTACTTC
NA	TRBJ2-7	TRBV30	TRBD1	CAWSTGQGAYEQYF	TGTGCCTGGAGTACTGGACAGGGGGCCTACGAGCAGTACTTC
NA	TRBJ2-3	TRBV10-3	NA	CAISESGTESGTQYF	TGTGCCATCAGTGAGTCCGGCACAGAAAGTGGTACGCAGTATTTT
NA	TRBJ2-1	TRBV7-9	TRBD1	CASSLSGTGHDEQFF	TGTGCCAGCAGCTTATCCGGGACAGGTCATGATGAGCAGTTCTTC
NA	TRBJ2-5	TRBV6-1	NA	CASSEAGWLETQYF	TGTGCCAGCAGTGAAGCCGGTTGGTTGGAGACCCAGTACTTC
NA	TRBJ1-3	TRBV4-3	NA	CASSQEAEGGAGNTIYF	TGCGCCAGCAGCCAAGAGGCCGAGGGGGGCGCAGGAAACACCATATATTTT
once	TRBJ2-5	TRBV6-5	NA	CASSNVGVQETQYF	TGTGCCAGCAGTAACGTCGGGGTCCAAGAGACCCAGTACTTC
NA	TRBJ1-3	TRBV11-2	NA	CASSLVSGASGNTIYF	TGTGCCAGCAGCTTAGTATCCGGGGCCTCTGGAAACACCATATATTTT
NA	TRBJ1-5	TRBV10-2	NA	CASSESKVNQPQHF	TGCGCCAGCAGTGAGTCCAAGGTCAATCAGCCCCAGCATTTT
once	TRBJ2-5	TRBV27	NA	CASSIKPGETQYF	TGTGCCAGCAGTATAAAACCAGGAGAGACCCAGTACTTC
NA	TRBJ2-5	TRBV28	TRBD1	CASSITGTGAETQYF	TGTGCCAGCAGTATCACCGGGACAGGGGCAGAGACCCAGTACTTC
NA	TRBJ1-1	TRBV19	NA	CASSIGETEAFF	TGTGCCAGTAGTATAGGGGAGACTGAAGCTTTCTTT
NA	TRBJ2-5	TRBV7-9	NA	CASSSDRRETQYF	TGTGCCAGCAGCTCGGACCGCCGGGAGACCCAGTACTTC
NA	TRBJ1-1	TRBV5-6	NA	CASSLSRNTEAFF	TGTGCCAGCAGCTTGTCCAGGAACACTGAAGCTTTCTTT
NA	TRBJ2-5	TRBV7-9	NA	CASSFPGQETQYF	TGTGCCAGCAGCTTTCCGGGACAAGAGACCCAGTACTTC
NA	TRBJ2-5	TRBV7-3	TRBD2	CASSLAGVGQETQYF	TGTGCCAGCAGCTTGGCGGGGGTGGGCCAAGAGACCCAGTACTTC
NA	TRBJ2-7	TRBV27	TRBD2	CASSLRGLTYEQYF	TGTGCCAGCAGTTTGCGGGGGTTGACCTACGAGCAGTACTTC
once	TRBJ2-3	TRBV27	TRBD1	CASRRQQGVLADTQYF	TGTGCCAGCAGGCGACAACAGGGGGTGCTGGCAGATACGCAGTATTTT
NA	TRBJ2-3	TRBV5-1	NA	CASSSWQGSGPIDTQYF	TGCGCCAGCAGCTCATGGCAAGGTAGCGGACCAATAGATACGCAGTATTTT
NA	TRBJ2-3	TRBV28	NA	CASSISHKRPDTQYF	TGTGCCAGCAGTATTTCCCACAAGCGCCCAGATACGCAGTATTTT
NA	TRBJ2-7	TRBV6-1	NA	CASSELIEGPYEQYF	TGTGCCAGCAGCGAACTGATAGAGGGGCCCTACGAGCAGTACTTC
NA	TRBJ2-5	TRBV2	TRBD2	CASSEYRSGGTQETQYF	TGTGCCAGCAGTGAATATAGGAGCGGGGGGACTCAAGAGACCCAGTACTTC
NA	TRBJ2-7	TRBV6-6	NA	CASSYREDEQYF	TGTGCCAGCAGCTACAGGGAGGACGAGCAGTACTTC
NA	TRBJ1-2	TRBV27	TRBD1	CASSPPGQVGYTF	TGTGCCAGCAGCCCCCCCGGACAGGTCGGCTACACCTTC
NA	TRBJ2-7	TRBV6-1	NA	CASSEWDSYEQYF	TGTGCCAGCAGTGAATGGGACTCCTACGAGCAGTACTTC
NA	TRBJ1-1	TRBV11-2	NA	CASSLVTEVLNSAGTEAFF	TGTGCCAGCAGCTTAGTTACGGAGGTTCTAAACTCTGCGGGCACTGAAGCTTTCTTT